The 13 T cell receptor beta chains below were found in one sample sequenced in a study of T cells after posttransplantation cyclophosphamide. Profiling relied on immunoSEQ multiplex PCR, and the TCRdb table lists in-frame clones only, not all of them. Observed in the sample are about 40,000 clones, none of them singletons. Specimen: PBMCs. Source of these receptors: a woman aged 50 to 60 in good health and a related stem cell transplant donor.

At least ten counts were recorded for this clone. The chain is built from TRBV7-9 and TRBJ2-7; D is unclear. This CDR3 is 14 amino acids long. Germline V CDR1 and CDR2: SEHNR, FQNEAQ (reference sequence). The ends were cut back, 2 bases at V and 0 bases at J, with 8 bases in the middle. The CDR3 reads CASSLMASSYEQYF. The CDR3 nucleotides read TGTGCCAGCAGCTTAATGGCCAGCTCCTACGAGCAGTACTTC.

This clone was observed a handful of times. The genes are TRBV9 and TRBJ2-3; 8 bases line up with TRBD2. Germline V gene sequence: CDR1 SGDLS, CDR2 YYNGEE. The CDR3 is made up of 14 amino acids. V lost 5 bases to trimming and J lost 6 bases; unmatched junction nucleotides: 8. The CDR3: CASSLTGGTDTQYF. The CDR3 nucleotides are TGTGCCAGCAGTCTGACGGGGGGGACGGATACGCAGTATTTT.

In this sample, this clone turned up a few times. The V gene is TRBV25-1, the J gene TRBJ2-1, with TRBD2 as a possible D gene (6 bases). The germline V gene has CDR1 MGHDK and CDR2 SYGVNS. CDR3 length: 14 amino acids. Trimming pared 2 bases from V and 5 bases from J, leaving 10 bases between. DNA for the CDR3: TGTGCCAGCAGTGAAGCGGGGAAACACAATGAGCAGTTCTTC. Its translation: CASSEAGKHNEQFF.

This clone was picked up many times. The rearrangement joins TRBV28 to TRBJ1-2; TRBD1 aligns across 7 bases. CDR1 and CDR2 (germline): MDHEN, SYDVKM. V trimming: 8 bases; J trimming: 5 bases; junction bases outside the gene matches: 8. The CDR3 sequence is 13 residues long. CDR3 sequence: CASDPGTAYGYTF. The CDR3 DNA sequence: TGTGCCAGCGATCCCGGGACAGCTTATGGCTACACCTTC.

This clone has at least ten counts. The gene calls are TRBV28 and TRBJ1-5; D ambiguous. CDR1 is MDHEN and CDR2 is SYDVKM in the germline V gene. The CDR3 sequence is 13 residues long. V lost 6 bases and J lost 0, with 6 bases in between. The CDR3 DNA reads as TGTGCCAGCAGGGGAGGTAGCAATCAGCCCCAGCATTTT. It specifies CASRGGSNQPQHF. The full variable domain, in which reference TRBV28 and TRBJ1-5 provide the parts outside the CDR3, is DVKVTQSSRYLVKRTGEKVFLECVQDMDHENMFWYRQDPGLGLRLIYFSYDVKMKEKGDIPEGYSVSREKKERFSLILESASTNQTSMYLCASRGGSNQPQHFGDGTRLSIL.

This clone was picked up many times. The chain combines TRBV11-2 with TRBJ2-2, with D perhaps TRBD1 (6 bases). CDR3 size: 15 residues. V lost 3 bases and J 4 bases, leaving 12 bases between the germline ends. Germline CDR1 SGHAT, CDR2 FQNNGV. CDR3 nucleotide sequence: TGTGCCAGCAGCTTCTGGGGGCCGGGCACCGGGGAGCTGTTTTTT. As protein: CASSFWGPGTGELFF.

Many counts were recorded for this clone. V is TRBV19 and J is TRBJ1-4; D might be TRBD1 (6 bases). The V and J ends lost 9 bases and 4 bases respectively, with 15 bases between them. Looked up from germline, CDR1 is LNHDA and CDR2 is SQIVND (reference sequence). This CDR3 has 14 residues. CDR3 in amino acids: CASTDRAHNEKLFF. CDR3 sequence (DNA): TGTGCCAGCACGGACAGAGCCCATAATGAAAAACTGTTTTTT.

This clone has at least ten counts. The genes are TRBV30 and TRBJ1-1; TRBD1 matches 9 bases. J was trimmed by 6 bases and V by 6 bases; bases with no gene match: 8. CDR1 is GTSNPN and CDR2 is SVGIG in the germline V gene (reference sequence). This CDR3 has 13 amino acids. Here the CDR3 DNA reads TGTGCCTGTACAGGGGGCAGGGCGCCTGAAGCTTTCTTT. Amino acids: CACTGGRAPEAFF.

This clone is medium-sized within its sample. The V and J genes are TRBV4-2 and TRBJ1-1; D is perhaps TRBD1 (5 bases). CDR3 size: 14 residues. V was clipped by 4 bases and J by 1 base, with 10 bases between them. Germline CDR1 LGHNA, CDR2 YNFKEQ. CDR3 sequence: CASSREGQNTEAFF. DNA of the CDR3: TGTGCCAGCAGCCGGGAGGGGCAGAACACTGAAGCTTTCTTT.

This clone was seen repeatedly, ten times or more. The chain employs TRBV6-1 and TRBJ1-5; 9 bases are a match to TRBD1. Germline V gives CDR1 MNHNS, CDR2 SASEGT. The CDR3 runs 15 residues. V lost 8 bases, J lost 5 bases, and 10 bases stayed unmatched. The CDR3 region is CASLHSGQGYQPQHF. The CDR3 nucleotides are TGTGCCAGCCTACACTCGGGACAGGGCTATCAGCCCCAGCATTTT.

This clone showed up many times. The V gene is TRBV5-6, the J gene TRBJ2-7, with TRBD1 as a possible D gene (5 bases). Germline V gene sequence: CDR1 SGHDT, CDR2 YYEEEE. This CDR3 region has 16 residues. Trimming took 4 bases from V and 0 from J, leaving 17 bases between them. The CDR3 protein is CASSSWGAGISYEQYF. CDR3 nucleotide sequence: TGTGCCAGCAGCAGCTGGGGCGCAGGGATCTCCTACGAGCAGTACTTC.

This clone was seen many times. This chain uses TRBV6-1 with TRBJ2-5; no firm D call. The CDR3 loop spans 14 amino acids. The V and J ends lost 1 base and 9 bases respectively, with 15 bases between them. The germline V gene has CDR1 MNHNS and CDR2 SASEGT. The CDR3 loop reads CASSEVALSPAQYF. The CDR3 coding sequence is TGTGCCAGCAGTGAAGTAGCTCTATCGCCTGCCCAGTACTTC.

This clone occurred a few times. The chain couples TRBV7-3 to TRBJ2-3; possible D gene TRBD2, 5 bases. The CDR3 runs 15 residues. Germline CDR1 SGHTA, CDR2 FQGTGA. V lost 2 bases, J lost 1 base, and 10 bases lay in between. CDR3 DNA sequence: TGTGCCAGCAGCTTATCACACGGGGGCACAGATACGCAGTATTTT. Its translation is CASSLSHGGTDTQYF.